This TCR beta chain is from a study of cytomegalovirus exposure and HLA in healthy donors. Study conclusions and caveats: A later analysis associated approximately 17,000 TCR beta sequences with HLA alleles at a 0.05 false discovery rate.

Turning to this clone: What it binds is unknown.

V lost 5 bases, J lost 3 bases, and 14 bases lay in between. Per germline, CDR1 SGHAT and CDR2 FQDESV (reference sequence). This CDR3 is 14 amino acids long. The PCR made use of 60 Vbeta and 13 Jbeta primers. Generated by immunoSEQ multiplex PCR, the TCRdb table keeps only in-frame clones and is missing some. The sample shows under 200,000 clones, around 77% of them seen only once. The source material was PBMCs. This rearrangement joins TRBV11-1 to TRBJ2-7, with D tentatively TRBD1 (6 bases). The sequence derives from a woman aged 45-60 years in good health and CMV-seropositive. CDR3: CASSRSGADYEQYF. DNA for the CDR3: TGTGCCAGCAGCCGATCAGGGGCCGACTACGAGCAGTACTTC.